This record looks at one T cell receptor beta chain sequence and its context. Its matching antigen is unknown. TCRdb re-called the 5' RACE reads, yielding one record per CDR3 amino acid sequence without DNA. Across 140,000 or so distinct CDR3 sequences, the top ten clones capture around 12% of the sample. Germline assignment: CDR1 LNHDA and CDR2 SQIVND (reference sequence). The CDR3 covers 14 residues. This entry comes from a study of T cells expressing NK-cell markers. Whole-study context: Sorted CD3+CD56-NKG2C+, CD3+CD56+NKG2C- and CD3+CD56+NKG2C+ T cells were the source of the TCR beta repertoires.

Study outcomes and limitations: These clonotypes additionally ranked first within the CD3+CD56-NKG2C+ fraction of a few donors. The HCMV specificity of the expanded NKG2C+ T cell clones stayed unresolved.

Material: blood T cells: a sorted CD56 or NKG2C T cell subset, CD4+ or CD8+ T cells, or bulk PBMC T cells (not recorded which). The sequence came from a man younger than 35 in good health. This rearrangement joins TRBV19 to TRBJ2-5. This chain's CDR3 is CASSGALALGTQYF. Together with reference TRBV19 and TRBJ2-5, the CDR3 gives the full variable domain: DGGITQSPKYLFRKEGQNVTLSCEQNLNHDAMYWYRQDPGQGLRLIYYSQIVNDFQKGDIAEGYSVSREKKESFPLTVTSAQKNPTAFYLCASSGALALGTQYFGPGTRLLVL.